These 32 T cell receptor beta chains share one sample of origin, sequenced in a study of PD-1 blockade in classical Hodgkin lymphoma. Profiled with immunoSEQ multiplex PCR; TCRdb holds only in-frame clones, not every one. The sample lists around 65,000 clones, 87% occurring once. Sample time point: cycle 4 day 1 (C4D1), after 6 weeks of nivolumab. Patients all relapsed after autologous stem cell transplantation, and there was variation in brentuximab vedotin exposure. The sequences come from peripheral blood mononuclear cells (PBMCs), collected before the fourth cycle of nivolumab. These receptors were collected from a human donor with classical Hodgkin lymphoma.

This rearrangement joins TRBV5-5 to TRBJ1-5, with 8 bases matching TRBD1. The CDR3 runs to 14 residues. Per the germline V gene, CDR1 is SGHKS and CDR2 is YYEKEE (reference sequence). V was pared by 1 base and J by 8 bases, with 5 bases of the junction left unmatched. DNA of the CDR3: TGTGCCAGCAGCTTGTCAGGGGGCCTTGAGCCCCAGCATTTT. Amino acid sequence: CASSLSGGLEPQHF.

The J gene is TRBJ1-6, the V gene TRBV6-5; 9 positions match TRBD1. The CDR3 covers 16 residues. V was pared by 2 bases and J by 6 bases, with 5 bases of the junction left unmatched. Germline V gives CDR1 MNHEY, CDR2 SVGAGI. CDR3 sequence reads: CASSYSGTGINSPLHF. In DNA, the CDR3 is TGTGCCAGCAGTTACAGCGGGACAGGGATTAATTCACCCCTCCACTTT.

The chain carries TRBV5-1 and TRBJ1-5; D is undetermined. Trimming stripped 0 bases from V and 2 bases from J, with 9 bases between. The CDR3 spans 15 residues. Germline CDR1 is SGHRS and CDR2 is YFSETQ. For the CDR3, the DNA is TGCGCCAGCAGCTTGGAGGGTTCCCGCAATCAGCCCCAGCATTTT. Protein: CASSLEGSRNQPQHF.

This rearrangement joins TRBV6-1 to TRBJ2-2; TRBD2 is a possible D gene (5 bases). V gave up 2 bases and J gave up 1 base, with 14 bases separating them. This CDR3 region has 17 residues. Germline-derived CDR1 and CDR2 are MNHNS and SASEGT. The CDR3 protein is CASSERSSAMNTGELFF. In DNA, the CDR3 is TGTGCCAGCAGTGAAAGAAGTAGCGCGATGAACACCGGGGAGCTGTTTTTT.

The rearrangement uses TRBV5-1 and TRBJ2-3, with 9 nucleotides matching TRBD2. After removal of 1 base from V and 4 bases from J, the junction contained 4 bases not matched to a gene. CDR3 length equals 15 residues. Germline-derived CDR1 and CDR2 are SGHRS and YFSETQ. Here the CDR3 DNA reads TGCGCCAGCAGCTTGACTGGCGGGGGGGCAGATACGCAGTATTTT. The encoded protein is CASSLTGGGADTQYF.

The table lists this clone with a few counts. CDR3 loop: CASSVGEGVPRGTEAFF. CDR3 bases: TGTGCCAGCAGCGTAGGGGAGGGGGTGCCCCGAGGCACTGAAGCTTTCTTT. J is TRBJ1-1 and V is TRBV9; tentatively, D is TRBD1 (6 bases). This CDR3 is built from 17 residues. The germline V gene encodes CDR1 SGDLS and CDR2 YYNGEE. Trimming left V 0 bases short and J 4 bases short, with 19 bases between.

This rearrangement joins TRBV10-1 to TRBJ2-2; D is uncertain. Trimming took off 7 bases at V and 6 bases at J, with 6 bases between the two ends. Germline-derived CDR1 and CDR2 are WNHNN and SYGVQD (reference sequence). This CDR3 is 11 amino acids long. CDR3 residues: CASTRAGELFF. DNA for the CDR3: TGCGCCAGCACTAGAGCCGGGGAGCTGTTTTTT.

J is TRBJ1-2 and V is TRBV6-5; D may be TRBD1 (6 bases). CDR1 is MNHEY, CDR2 SVGAGI, per germline. V lost 6 bases and J lost 6, with 17 bases in between. CDR3 length: 14 amino acids. Here the CDR3 DNA reads TGTGCCAGCAGCCTAGTACGGGGGGGCCATGGCTACACCTTC. Translation gives CASSLVRGGHGYTF.

The rearrangement joins TRBV6-1 to TRBJ1-2; D gene ambiguous. V dropped 2 bases and J dropped 7 bases, with 20 bases sitting between them. Germline V CDR1 and CDR2: MNHNS, SASEGT. This CDR3 has 16 residues. The CDR3 region has the DNA TGTGCCAGCAGTGAATCATGGGAGGGCGATTCGGGTGGCTACACCTTC. Translated, it gives CASSESWEGDSGGYTF.

The rearrangement joins TRBV5-1 to TRBJ2-7; D not resolved. V dropped 5 bases and J dropped 0 bases, with 12 bases sitting between them. Germline CDR1 SGHRS, CDR2 YFSETQ. The CDR3 contains 14 residues. The CDR3 sequence: CASRVSGGSYEQYF. The DNA of the CDR3 is TGCGCCAGCAGAGTTTCCGGCGGCTCCTACGAGCAGTACTTC. Together with reference TRBV5-1 and TRBJ2-7, the CDR3 gives the full variable domain: KAGVTQTPRYLIKTRGQQVTLSCSPISGHRSVSWYQQTPGQGLQFLFEYFSETQRNKGNFPGRFSGRQFSNSRSEMNVSTLELGDSALYLCASRVSGGSYEQYFGPGTRLTVT.

This clone occurred once. This sequence joins TRBV6-5 and TRBJ1-6; D unclear. The CDR3 runs 14 residues. Germline values: CDR1 MNHEY, CDR2 SVGAGI. V was clipped by 4 bases and J by 4 bases, with 8 bases between them. CDR3 in amino acids: CASSSGPYNSPLHF. The CDR3 DNA reads as TGTGCCAGCAGTTCCGGGCCTTATAATTCACCCCTCCACTTT.

V and J are TRBV28 and TRBJ2-7, with D maybe TRBD1 (6 bases). V dropped 5 bases and J dropped 7 bases, with 18 bases sitting between them. Germline lookup yields CDR1 MDHEN and CDR2 SYDVKM. The CDR3 has 14 residues. The CDR3 reads CASSPLTGLPEQYF. As DNA, the CDR3 is TGTGCCAGCAGTCCCCTTACAGGGTTGCCAGAGCAGTACTTC.

V and J are TRBV5-1 and TRBJ2-3; D perhaps matches TRBD1 (6 bases). The length of the CDR3 is 16 residues. V lost 0 bases and J lost 5, with 16 bases in between. Germline V gives CDR1 SGHRS, CDR2 YFSETQ. The CDR3 region has the DNA TGCGCCAGCAGCTTGGCTGGGGACAAACGGGGAGATACGCAGTATTTT. Its translation is CASSLAGDKRGDTQYF.

The rearrangement links TRBV19 to TRBJ2-1, with D maybe TRBD1 (6 bases). CDR1 and CDR2 (germline): LNHDA, SQIVND (reference sequence). V lost 4 bases and J lost 4, with 11 bases in between. This CDR3 spans 14 amino acids. The CDR3 region is CASSTFTGYNEQFF. CDR3 DNA: TGTGCCAGTAGTACCTTCACAGGGTACAATGAGCAGTTCTTC.

The V gene is TRBV5-6, the J gene TRBJ2-1; TRBD2 aligns across 7 bases. This CDR3 contains 16 residues. V lost 1 base, J lost 4 bases, and 8 bases stayed unmatched. Germline V gene data show CDR1 as SGHDT and CDR2 as YYEEEE. The CDR3 DNA reads as TGTGCCAGCAGCTTGTGGGACGGACTAGGTTACAATGAGCAGTTCTTC. Amino acid sequence: CASSLWDGLGYNEQFF.

The genes are TRBV18 and TRBJ1-6; D remains ambiguous. This CDR3 has 13 amino acids. V was cut by 3 bases and J by 7 bases, with 7 bases left in between. CDR1 and CDR2 from the germline V gene are KGHSH and LQKENI. The CDR3 DNA reads as TGTGCCAGCTCACCGGATGTAAATTCACCCCTCCACTTT. The encoded protein is CASSPDVNSPLHF. Filled out from reference TRBV18 and TRBJ1-6, the complete variable domain reads NAGVMQNPRHLVRRRGQEARLRCSPMKGHSHVYWYRQLPEEGLKFMVYLQKENIIDESGMPKERFSAEFPKEGPSILRIQQVVRGDSAAYFCASSPDVNSPLHFGNGTRLTVT.

The V gene is TRBV10-3, the J gene TRBJ1-2, with D tentatively TRBD1 (6 bases). V lost 10 bases to trimming and J lost 3 bases, with 12 bases between them. CDR3 length: 12 residues. CDR1 is ENHRY, CDR2 SYGVKD, per germline. As DNA, the CDR3 is TGTGCCACGGGGGCGGGGGACTATGGCTACACCTTC. Protein product: CATGAGDYGYTF.

V usage is TRBV5-4 and J usage is TRBJ2-2; D perhaps matches TRBD1 (5 bases). The CDR3 covers 15 residues. The germline V and J ends were trimmed by 5 bases and 7 bases, with 18 bases remaining between them. CDR1 is SGHNT, CDR2 YYREEE, per germline (reference sequence). The CDR3 DNA reads as TGTGCCAGCAGTACGCGGCAGGGAACTTTCGGGGAGCTGTTTTTT. It encodes CASSTRQGTFGELFF.

The chain uses TRBV5-5 and TRBJ2-7; TRBD2 is a possible D gene (6 bases). CDR3 length: 14 residues. V lost 2 bases and J lost 6, with 15 bases in between. Germline V gene data show CDR1 as SGHKS and CDR2 as YYEKEE (reference sequence). The CDR3 protein is CASSLPAGSGEQYF. CDR3 nucleotide sequence: TGTGCCAGCAGCTTACCGGCGGGGTCAGGCGAGCAGTACTTC.

This chain uses TRBV11-2 with TRBJ1-3; D gene uncertain. Germline-derived CDR1 and CDR2 are SGHAT and FQNNGV. The CDR3 has 14 amino acids. The V and J ends lost 5 bases and 0 bases respectively, with 8 bases between them. The CDR3 reads CASSRHGSGNTIYF. CDR3 coding DNA: TGTGCCAGCAGCCGACACGGCTCTGGAAACACCATATATTTT.

The rearrangement uses TRBV7-9 and TRBJ2-7; 9 bases are shared with TRBD1. CDR1 and CDR2 from the germline V gene are SEHNR and FQNEAQ (reference sequence). Losses at the gene ends were 4 bases for V and 2 bases for J; bases not matched to a gene: 3. This CDR3 spans 14 amino acids. The CDR3 protein is CASSWGQGAYEQYF. DNA for the CDR3: TGTGCCAGCAGCTGGGGACAGGGTGCCTACGAGCAGTACTTC.

This clone was picked up a small number of times. This chain joins TRBV5-1 and TRBJ2-3; a possible D gene is TRBD2 (5 bases). Germline CDR1 SGHRS, CDR2 YFSETQ. The CDR3 length is 13 residues. The V and J ends lost 5 bases and 5 bases respectively, with 12 bases between them. CDR3 sequence (DNA): TGCGCCAGCAGGGAGCCCGGAGGAGATACGCAGTATTTT. Protein sequence: CASREPGGDTQYF. Supplemented by reference TRBV5-1 and TRBJ2-3, the full variable domain reads KAGVTQTPRYLIKTRGQQVTLSCSPISGHRSVSWYQQTPGQGLQFLFEYFSETQRNKGNFPGRFSGRQFSNSRSEMNVSTLELGDSALYLCASREPGGDTQYFGPGTRLTVL.

The rearrangement uses TRBV5-1 and TRBJ1-3; unclear D gene. CDR3 length: 14 residues. Deletions cut 4 bases from V and 4 bases from J, with 12 bases between. CDR1 is SGHRS and CDR2 is YFSETQ in the germline V gene. The CDR3 here is CASSLEGRGNTIYF. The CDR3 region has the DNA TGCGCCAGCAGCCTAGAAGGACGGGGAAACACCATATATTTT.

The rearrangement links TRBV7-5 to TRBJ2-2; the table's D call, TRBD2, was not checked against the DNA. TRBV7-5 is reported as a pseudogene. The CDR3 sequence is 17 residues long. CDR3 sequence reads: CVRSLEGSGVNTGELFF. In DNA form, the CDR3 reads TGTGTCAGAAGCTTAGAAGGTAGCGGGGTGAACACCGGGGAGCTGTTTTTT.

This clone was counted only a few times. The rearrangement uses TRBV6-6 and TRBJ1-1; D uncertain. The CDR3 contains 14 residues. Trimming left V 2 bases short and J 0 bases short, with 7 bases between. CDR1 is MNHNY and CDR2 is SVGAGI in the germline V gene (reference sequence). The CDR3 DNA sequence: TGTGCCAGCAGTTACGGTTCGGTGAACACTGAAGCTTTCTTT. Its translation is CASSYGSVNTEAFF.

The rearrangement uses TRBV5-1 and TRBJ1-1; 7 nucleotides agree with TRBD1. The CDR3 spans 14 residues. The germline V gene encodes CDR1 SGHRS and CDR2 YFSETQ. The V and J ends lost 5 bases and 1 base, in that order; junction bases with no gene match: 5. For the CDR3, the DNA is TGCGCCAGCAGTTACACAGGGGAGAACACTGAAGCTTTCTTT. Its protein is CASSYTGENTEAFF. Filled out from reference TRBV5-1 and TRBJ1-1, the complete variable domain reads KAGVTQTPRYLIKTRGQQVTLSCSPISGHRSVSWYQQTPGQGLQFLFEYFSETQRNKGNFPGRFSGRQFSNSRSEMNVSTLELGDSALYLCASSYTGENTEAFFGQGTRLTVV.

This chain uses TRBV5-1 with TRBJ2-2; tentatively, D is TRBD1 (5 bases). The germline V gene has CDR1 SGHRS and CDR2 YFSETQ. CDR3 length: 13 amino acids. Trimming shortened V by 3 bases and J by 5 bases, and 8 bases separated the two germline ends. CDR3 nucleotide sequence: TGCGCCAGCAGCTCGACAGTTACCGGGGAGCTGTTTTTT. It codes for CASSSTVTGELFF.

The J gene is TRBJ1-5, the V gene TRBV7-9, with a possible D match to TRBD1 (5 bases). The CDR3 totals 15 residues. Trimming left V 5 bases short and J 4 bases short, with 15 bases between. Germline values: CDR1 SEHNR, CDR2 FQNEAQ (reference sequence). The CDR3 spells CASSLSGLGNQPQHF. The CDR3 DNA sequence: TGTGCCAGCAGCCTGTCGGGACTAGGAAATCAGCCCCAGCATTTT.

The chain recombines TRBV6-5 with TRBJ1-3; TRBD1 is a possible D gene (6 bases). This CDR3 comprises 12 residues. The germline V and J ends were trimmed by 9 bases and 2 bases, with 8 bases remaining between them. Germline V gene lookup returns CDR1 MNHEY and CDR2 SVGAGI. The CDR3 loop is CASGGPGNTIYF. CDR3 DNA: TGTGCCAGTGGGGGCCCTGGAAACACCATATATTTT.

The CDR3 sequence: CASSLWTGNEKLFF. As DNA, the CDR3 is TGTGCCAGCAGTTTATGGACAGGGAATGAAAAACTGTTTTTT. This chain connects TRBV27 to TRBJ1-4; 8 positions agree with TRBD1. The CDR3 loop spans 14 amino acids. Trimming at V came to 1 base and at J to 5 bases, leaving 0 bases not matched to a gene. Germline V gene sequence: CDR1 MNHEY, CDR2 SMNVEV (reference sequence).

The V call is TRBV2, the J call TRBJ2-3; D perhaps matches TRBD2 (7 bases). The CDR3 contains 15 residues. CDR1 is SNHLY, CDR2 FYNNEI, per germline. V dropped 7 bases and J dropped 6 bases, with 20 bases sitting between them. CDR3 DNA sequence: TGTGCCAGCAACACCCTAGGGGGGGCCCTGGATACGCAGTATTTT. Encoded protein: CASNTLGGALDTQYF.

V gene TRBV18 combines with J gene TRBJ1-1, with 7 nucleotides matching TRBD1. V was clipped by 1 base and J by 4 bases; unmatched bases: 9. Germline assignment: CDR1 KGHSH and CDR2 LQKENI. This CDR3 comprises 16 residues. CDR3 bases: TGTGCCAGCTCACCACGCTTAGGGACAGATGGCACTGAAGCTTTCTTT. This sequence encodes CASSPRLGTDGTEAFF.